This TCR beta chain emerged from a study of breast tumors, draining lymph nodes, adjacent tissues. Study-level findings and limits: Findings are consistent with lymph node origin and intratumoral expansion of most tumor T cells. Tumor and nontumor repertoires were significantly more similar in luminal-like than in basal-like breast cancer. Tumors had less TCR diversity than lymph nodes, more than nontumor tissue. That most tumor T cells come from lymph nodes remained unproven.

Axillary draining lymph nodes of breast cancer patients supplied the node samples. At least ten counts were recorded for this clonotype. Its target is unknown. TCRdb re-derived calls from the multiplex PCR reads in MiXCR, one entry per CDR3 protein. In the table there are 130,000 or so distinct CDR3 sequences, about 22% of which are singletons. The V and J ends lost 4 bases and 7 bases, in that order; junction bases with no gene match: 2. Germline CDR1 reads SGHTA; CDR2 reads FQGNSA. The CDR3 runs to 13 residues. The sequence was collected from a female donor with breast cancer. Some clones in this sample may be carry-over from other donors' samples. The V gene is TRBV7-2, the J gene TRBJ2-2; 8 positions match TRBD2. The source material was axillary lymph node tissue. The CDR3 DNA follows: TGTGCCAGCAGCTCCGGGACTAGCGGGGAGCTGTTTTTT. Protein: CASSSGTSGELFF.